The 9 T cell receptor beta chains listed next were all sequenced from one sample in a study of graft-versus-host responses after intestinal transplantation. Measured with immunoSEQ multiplex PCR; TCRdb has only the in-frame clones, and not every one. The sample lists about 98,000 clones; roughly 86% were seen once. Sample: PBMCs, taken 255 days after intestinal transplant. The receptors come from a human patient who received an intestinal transplant, so some T cells may come from the graft donor.

The CDR3 here is CASSVDGNTDTQYF. The CDR3, as DNA: TGTGCCAGCAGTGTCGACGGGAACACAGATACGCAGTATTTT. The chain recombines TRBV2 with TRBJ2-3, with D maybe TRBD2 (5 bases). Germline V CDR1 and CDR2: SNHLY, FYNNEI. This CDR3 is 14 amino acids long. The V gene lost 4 bases and the J gene lost 2 bases, with 10 bases spanning the gap.

The CDR3 DNA follows: TGTGCCAGCAGTTTCCTAGGGGCGAGGGAGCAGTTCTTC. Protein product: CASSFLGAREQFF. V gene TRBV6-1 combines with J gene TRBJ2-1, with D possibly being TRBD1 (5 bases). The CDR3 runs to 13 residues. In germline, CDR1 is MNHNS, CDR2 SASEGT. V lost 5 bases to trimming and J lost 10 bases, with 15 bases between them.

This clone was seen only once. The rearrangement joins TRBV28 to TRBJ1-2, with a weak D call TRBD1 (5 bases). Germline-derived CDR1 and CDR2 are MDHEN and SYDVKM. Trimming pared 3 bases from V and 3 bases from J, leaving 8 bases between. The CDR3 runs 13 residues. CDR3 sequence reads: CASSFTGHYGYTF. The CDR3 DNA is TGTGCCAGCAGTTTTACAGGCCACTATGGCTACACCTTC.

The rearrangement links TRBV15 to TRBJ2-1, with 7 bases identical to TRBD1. With 3 bases clipped from V and 7 bases from J, the junction kept 6 bases outside the gene matches. Germline V CDR1 and CDR2: LNHNV, YYDKDF (reference sequence). The CDR3 runs to 14 residues. CDR3 DNA sequence: TGTGCCACCAGCAGGAGACAGGGTTTGAATGAGCAGTTCTTC. Translating it yields CATSRRQGLNEQFF.

This chain uses TRBV15 with TRBJ2-5, with 8 bases matching TRBD2. This CDR3 is 19 amino acids long. CDR1 and CDR2 from the germline V gene are LNHNV and YYDKDF (reference sequence). V lost 0 bases and J lost 0; bases outside the gene matches: 12. The CDR3 protein is CATSRERVVERGYQETQYF. CDR3 sequence (DNA): TGTGCCACCAGCAGAGAGCGGGTTGTTGAGCGGGGGTACCAAGAGACCCAGTACTTC.

The V call is TRBV28, the J call TRBJ2-7, with 8 positions matching TRBD2. The CDR3 is 15 amino acids. The V gene's germline CDR1 is MDHEN and CDR2 SYDVKM. V lost 5 bases and J lost 2; bases outside the gene matches: 8. CDR3 nucleotide sequence: TGTGCCAGCAGTCCCTCGGGAGGGGCCACCTACGAGCAGTACTTC. It specifies CASSPSGGATYEQYF.

The genes are TRBV6-6 and TRBJ1-1, with TRBD1 matching over 11 bases. Germline CDR1 MNHNY, CDR2 SVGAGI (reference sequence). J was trimmed by 10 bases and V by 8 bases; bases with no gene match: 15. This CDR3 has 15 residues. CDR3 loop: CASLILGQGAQSAFF. DNA for the CDR3: TGTGCCAGCCTGATTTTAGGACAGGGGGCCCAGTCAGCTTTCTTT.

J is TRBJ1-1 and V is TRBV13; unclear D gene. The length of the CDR3 is 13 residues. Germline V gene sequence: CDR1 PRHDT, CDR2 FYEKMQ (reference sequence). V dropped 7 bases and J dropped 1 base, with 10 bases sitting between them. The CDR3 loop reads CASTVRGNTEAFF. CDR3 in DNA: TGTGCCAGCACCGTTCGGGGGAACACTGAAGCTTTCTTT.

The gene calls are TRBV6-5 and TRBJ2-2, with D perhaps matching TRBD2 (5 bases). The CDR3 contains 16 residues. Trimming pared 2 bases from V and 0 bases from J, leaving 10 bases between. CDR1 is MNHEY, CDR2 SVGAGI, per germline. The CDR3 loop is CASSYRGFANTGELFF. CDR3 nucleotide sequence: TGTGCCAGCAGTTACCGAGGGTTCGCGAACACCGGGGAGCTGTTTTTT.